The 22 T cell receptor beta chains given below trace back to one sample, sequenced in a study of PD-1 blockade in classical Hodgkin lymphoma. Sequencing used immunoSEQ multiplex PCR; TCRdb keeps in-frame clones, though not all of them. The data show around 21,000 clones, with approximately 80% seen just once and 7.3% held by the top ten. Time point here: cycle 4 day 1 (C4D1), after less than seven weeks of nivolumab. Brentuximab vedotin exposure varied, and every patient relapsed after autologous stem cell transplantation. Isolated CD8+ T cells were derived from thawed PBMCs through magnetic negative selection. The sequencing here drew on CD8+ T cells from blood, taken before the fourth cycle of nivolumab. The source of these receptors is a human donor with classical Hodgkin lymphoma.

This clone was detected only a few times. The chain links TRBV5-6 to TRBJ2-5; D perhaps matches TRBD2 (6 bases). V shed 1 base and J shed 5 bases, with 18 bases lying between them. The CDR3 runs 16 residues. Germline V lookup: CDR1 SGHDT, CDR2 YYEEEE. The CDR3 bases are TGTGCCAGCAGCTTGTATCCGGGAGCGGCTGTGGAGACCCAGTACTTC. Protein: CASSLYPGAAVETQYF.

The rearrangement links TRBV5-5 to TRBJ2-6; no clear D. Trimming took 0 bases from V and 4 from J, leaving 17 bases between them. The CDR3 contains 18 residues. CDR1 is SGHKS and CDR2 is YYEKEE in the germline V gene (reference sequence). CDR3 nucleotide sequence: TGTGCCAGCAGCTTGGGGCAACTTACGCTAGGCGGGGCCAACGTCCTGACTTTC. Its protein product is CASSLGQLTLGGANVLTF.

The CDR3, as DNA: TGTGCCAGCAGCGGGGCGGGACAGGGTGATACGCAGTATTTT. Its protein is CASSGAGQGDTQYF. This chain links TRBV9 with TRBJ2-3, with TRBD1 identical over 9 bases. J was trimmed by 6 bases and V by 3 bases; bases with no gene match: 5. CDR3 length: 14 residues. The germline V gene encodes CDR1 SGDLS and CDR2 YYNGEE. Complete variable domain (other parts from reference TRBV9 and TRBJ2-3): DSGVTQTPKHLITATGQRVTLRCSPRSGDLSVYWYQQSLDQGLQFLIQYYNGEERAKGNILERFSAQQFPDLHSELNLSSLELGDSALYFCASSGAGQGDTQYFGPGTRLTVL.

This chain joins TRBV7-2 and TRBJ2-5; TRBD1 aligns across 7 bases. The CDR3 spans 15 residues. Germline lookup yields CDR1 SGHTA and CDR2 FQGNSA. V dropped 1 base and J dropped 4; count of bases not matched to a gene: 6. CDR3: CASSLGWAGGETQYF. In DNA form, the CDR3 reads TGTGCCAGCAGCTTAGGTTGGGCAGGGGGAGAGACCCAGTACTTC.

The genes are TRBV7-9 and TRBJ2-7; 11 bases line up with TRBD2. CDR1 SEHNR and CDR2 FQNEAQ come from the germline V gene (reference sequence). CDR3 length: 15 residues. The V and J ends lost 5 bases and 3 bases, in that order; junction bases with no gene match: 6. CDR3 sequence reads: CASSKLAGEIYEQYF. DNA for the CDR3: TGTGCCAGCAGCAAACTAGCGGGGGAGATCTACGAGCAGTACTTC.

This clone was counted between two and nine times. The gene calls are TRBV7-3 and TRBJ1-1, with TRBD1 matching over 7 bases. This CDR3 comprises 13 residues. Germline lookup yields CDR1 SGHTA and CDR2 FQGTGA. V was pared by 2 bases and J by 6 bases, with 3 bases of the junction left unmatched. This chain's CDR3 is CASSLARGAEAFF. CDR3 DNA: TGTGCCAGCAGCTTAGCCAGGGGGGCTGAAGCTTTCTTT.

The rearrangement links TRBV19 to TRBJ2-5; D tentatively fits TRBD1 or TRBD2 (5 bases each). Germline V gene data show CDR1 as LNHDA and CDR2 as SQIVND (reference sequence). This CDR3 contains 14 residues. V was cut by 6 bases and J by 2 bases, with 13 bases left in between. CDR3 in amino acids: CASRATEGQETQYF. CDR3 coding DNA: TGTGCCAGTAGGGCGACAGAGGGTCAAGAGACCCAGTACTTC.

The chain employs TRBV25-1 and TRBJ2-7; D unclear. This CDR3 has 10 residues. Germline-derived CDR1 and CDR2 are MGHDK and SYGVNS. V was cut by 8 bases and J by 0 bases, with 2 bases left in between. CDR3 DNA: TGTGCCAGCTCCTCCTACGAGCAGTACTTC. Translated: CASSSYEQYF.

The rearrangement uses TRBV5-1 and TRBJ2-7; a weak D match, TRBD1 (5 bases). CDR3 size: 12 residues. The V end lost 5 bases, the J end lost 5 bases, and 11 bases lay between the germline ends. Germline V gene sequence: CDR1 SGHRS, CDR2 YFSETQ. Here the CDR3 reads CASSDQGHEQYF. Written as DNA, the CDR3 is TGCGCCAGCAGTGACCAGGGCCACGAGCAGTACTTC.

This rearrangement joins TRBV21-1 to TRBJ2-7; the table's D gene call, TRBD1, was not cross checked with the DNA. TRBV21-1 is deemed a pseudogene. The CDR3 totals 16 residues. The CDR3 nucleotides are TGTGCCAGCATCGAGAACCGGGACACGGACTCCTACGAGCAGTACTTC. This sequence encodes CASIENRDTDSYEQYF.

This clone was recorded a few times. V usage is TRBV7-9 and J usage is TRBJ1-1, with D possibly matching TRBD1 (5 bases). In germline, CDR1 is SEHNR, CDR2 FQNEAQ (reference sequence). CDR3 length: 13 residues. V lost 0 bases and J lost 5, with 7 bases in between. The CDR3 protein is CASSLAGVTEAFF. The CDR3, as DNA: TGTGCCAGCAGCTTAGCAGGGGTGACTGAAGCTTTCTTT. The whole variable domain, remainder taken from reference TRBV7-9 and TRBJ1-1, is DTGVSQNPRHKITKRGQNVTFRCDPISEHNRLYWYRQTLGQGPEFLTYFQNEAQLEKSRLLSDRFSAERPKGSFSTLEIQRTEQGDSAMYLCASSLAGVTEAFFGQGTRLTVV.

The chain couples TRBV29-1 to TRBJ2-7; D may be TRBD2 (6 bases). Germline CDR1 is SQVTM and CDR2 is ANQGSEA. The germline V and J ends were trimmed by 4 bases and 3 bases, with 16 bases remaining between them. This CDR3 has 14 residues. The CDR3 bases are TGCAGCGTTGTTTGGAGGGCCAGGAACTACGAGCAGTACTTC. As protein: CSVVWRARNYEQYF.

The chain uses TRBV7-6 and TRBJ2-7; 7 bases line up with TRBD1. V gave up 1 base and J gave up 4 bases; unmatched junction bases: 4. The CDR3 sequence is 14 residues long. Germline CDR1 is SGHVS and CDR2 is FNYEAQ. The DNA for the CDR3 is TGTGCCAGCAGCTTAGGACAGGGAGTGTACGAGCAGTACTTC. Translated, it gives CASSLGQGVYEQYF.

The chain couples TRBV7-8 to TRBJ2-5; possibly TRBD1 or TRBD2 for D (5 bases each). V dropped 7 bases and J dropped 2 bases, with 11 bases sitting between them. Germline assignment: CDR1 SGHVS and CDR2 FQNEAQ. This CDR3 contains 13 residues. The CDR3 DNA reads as TGTGCCAGCACCCCTGGGGGACAAGAGACCCAGTACTTC. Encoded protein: CASTPGGQETQYF.

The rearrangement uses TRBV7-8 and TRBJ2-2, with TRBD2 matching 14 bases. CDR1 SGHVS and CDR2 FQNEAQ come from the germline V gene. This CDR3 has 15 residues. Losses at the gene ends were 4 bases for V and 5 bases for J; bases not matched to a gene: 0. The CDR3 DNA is TGTGCCAGCAGCTGGACTAGCGGGGGGACCGGGGAGCTGTTTTTT. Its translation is CASSWTSGGTGELFF.

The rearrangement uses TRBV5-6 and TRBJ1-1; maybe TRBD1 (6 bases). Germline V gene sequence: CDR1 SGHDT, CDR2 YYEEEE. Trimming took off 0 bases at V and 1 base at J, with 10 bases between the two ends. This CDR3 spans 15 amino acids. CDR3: CASSLAGRGNTEAFF. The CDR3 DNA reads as TGTGCCAGCAGCTTGGCCGGCAGGGGGAACACTGAAGCTTTCTTT.

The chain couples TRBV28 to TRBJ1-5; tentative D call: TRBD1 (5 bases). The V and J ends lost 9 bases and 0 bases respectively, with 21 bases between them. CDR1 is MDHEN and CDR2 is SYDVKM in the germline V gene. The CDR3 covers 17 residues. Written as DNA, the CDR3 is TGTGCCAGACTCCTCCGGGGCCAAATTTATAGCAATCAGCCCCAGCATTTT. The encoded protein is CARLLRGQIYSNQPQHF.

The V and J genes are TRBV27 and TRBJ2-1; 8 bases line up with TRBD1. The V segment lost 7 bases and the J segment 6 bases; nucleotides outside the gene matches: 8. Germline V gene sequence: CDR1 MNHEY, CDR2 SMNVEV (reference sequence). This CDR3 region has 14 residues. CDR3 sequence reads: CASNDRGVGNEQFF. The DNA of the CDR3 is TGTGCCAGCAATGACAGGGGCGTGGGCAATGAGCAGTTCTTC.

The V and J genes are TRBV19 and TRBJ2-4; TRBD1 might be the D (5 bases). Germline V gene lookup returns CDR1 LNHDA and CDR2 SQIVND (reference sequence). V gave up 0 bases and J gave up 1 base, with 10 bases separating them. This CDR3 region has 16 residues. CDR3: CASSIDPGMAKNIQYF. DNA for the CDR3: TGTGCCAGTAGTATAGATCCAGGGATGGCCAAAAACATTCAGTACTTC.

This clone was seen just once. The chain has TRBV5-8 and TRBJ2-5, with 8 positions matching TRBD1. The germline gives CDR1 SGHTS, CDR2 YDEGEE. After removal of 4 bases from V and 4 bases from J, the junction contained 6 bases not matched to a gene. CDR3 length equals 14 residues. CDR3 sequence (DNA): TGTGCCAGCAGCAGAGGACAGGGCCGAGAGACCCAGTACTTC. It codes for CASSRGQGRETQYF. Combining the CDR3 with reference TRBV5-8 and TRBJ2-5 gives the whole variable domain EAGVTQSPTHLIKTRGQQATLRCSPISGHTSVYWYQQALGLGLQFLLWYDEGEERNRGNFPPRFSGRQFPNYSSELNVNALELEDSALYLCASSRGQGRETQYFGPGTRLLVL.

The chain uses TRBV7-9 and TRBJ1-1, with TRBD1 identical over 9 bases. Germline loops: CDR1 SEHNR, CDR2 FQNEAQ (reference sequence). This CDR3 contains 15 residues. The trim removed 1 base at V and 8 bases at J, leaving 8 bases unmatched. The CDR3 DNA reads TGTGCCAGCAGCTTAGACTTTGGGACAGGGCTCGAAGCTTTCTTT. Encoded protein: CASSLDFGTGLEAFF. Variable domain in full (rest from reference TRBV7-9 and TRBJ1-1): DTGVSQNPRHKITKRGQNVTFRCDPISEHNRLYWYRQTLGQGPEFLTYFQNEAQLEKSRLLSDRFSAERPKGSFSTLEIQRTEQGDSAMYLCASSLDFGTGLEAFFGQGTRLTVV.

The CDR3 region is CASSSYRGLSNQPQHF. The DNA of the CDR3 is TGTGCCAGTAGTTCCTACAGGGGGCTGAGCAATCAGCCCCAGCATTTT. The chain carries TRBV19 and TRBJ1-5; 9 bases agree with TRBD1. V was pared by 5 bases and J by 1 base, with 6 bases of the junction left unmatched. In germline, CDR1 is LNHDA, CDR2 SQIVND (reference sequence). This CDR3 has 16 residues.